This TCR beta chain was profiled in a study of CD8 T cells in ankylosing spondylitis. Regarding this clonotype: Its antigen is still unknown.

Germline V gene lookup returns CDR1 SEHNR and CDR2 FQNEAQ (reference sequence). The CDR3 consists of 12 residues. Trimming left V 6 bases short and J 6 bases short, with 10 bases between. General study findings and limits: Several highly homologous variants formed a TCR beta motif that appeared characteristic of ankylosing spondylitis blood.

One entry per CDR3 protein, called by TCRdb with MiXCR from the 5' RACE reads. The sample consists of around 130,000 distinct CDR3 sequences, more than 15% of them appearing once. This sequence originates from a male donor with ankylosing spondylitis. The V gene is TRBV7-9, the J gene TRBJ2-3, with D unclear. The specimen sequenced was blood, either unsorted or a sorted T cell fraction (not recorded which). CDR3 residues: CASRRSADTQYF. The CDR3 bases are TGTGCCAGCAGGCGGTCGGCGGATACGCAGTATTTT.